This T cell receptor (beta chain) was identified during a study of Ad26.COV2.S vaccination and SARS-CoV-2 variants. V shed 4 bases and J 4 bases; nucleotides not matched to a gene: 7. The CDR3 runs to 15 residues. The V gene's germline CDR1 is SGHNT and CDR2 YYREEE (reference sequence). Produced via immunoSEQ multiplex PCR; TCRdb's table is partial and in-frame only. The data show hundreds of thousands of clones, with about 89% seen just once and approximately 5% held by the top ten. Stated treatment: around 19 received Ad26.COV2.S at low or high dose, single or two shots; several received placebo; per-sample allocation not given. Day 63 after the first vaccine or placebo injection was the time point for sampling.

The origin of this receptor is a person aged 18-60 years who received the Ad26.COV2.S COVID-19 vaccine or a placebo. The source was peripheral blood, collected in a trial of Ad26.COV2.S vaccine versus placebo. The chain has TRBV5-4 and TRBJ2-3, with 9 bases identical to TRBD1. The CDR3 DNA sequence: TGTGCCAGCAGCGCGGCCGGGACAGGGTCAGATACGCAGTATTTT. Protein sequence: CASSAAGTGSDTQYF.